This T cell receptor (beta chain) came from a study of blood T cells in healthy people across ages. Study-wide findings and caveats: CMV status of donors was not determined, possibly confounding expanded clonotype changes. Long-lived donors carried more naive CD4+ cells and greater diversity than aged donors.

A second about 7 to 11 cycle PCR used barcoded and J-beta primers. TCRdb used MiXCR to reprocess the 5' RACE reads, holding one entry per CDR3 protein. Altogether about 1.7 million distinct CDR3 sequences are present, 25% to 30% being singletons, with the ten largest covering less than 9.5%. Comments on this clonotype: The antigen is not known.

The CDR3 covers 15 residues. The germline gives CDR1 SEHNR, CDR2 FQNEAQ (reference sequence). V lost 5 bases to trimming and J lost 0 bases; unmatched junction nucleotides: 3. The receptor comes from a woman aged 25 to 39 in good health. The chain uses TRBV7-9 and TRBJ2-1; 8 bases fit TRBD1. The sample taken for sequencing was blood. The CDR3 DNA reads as TGTGCCAGCAGCGCAGGGGGCCCCTCCTACAATGAGCAGTTCTTC. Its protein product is CASSAGGPSYNEQFF.